Each of the 7 T cell receptor beta chains below was sequenced from the same sample in a study of shared clonotypes between healthy human individuals. CD45RO negativity and positive selection for CCR7 defined naive CD8 cells, a population that excluded terminally differentiated effector memory CD45RA+ cells. Method: immunoSEQ multiplex PCR; TCRdb's copy keeps in-frame clones and lacks some. The table includes hundreds of thousands of clones, approximately 97% detected once. The sequenced sample was naive CD8+ T cells sorted from blood. These receptor sequences come from a man younger than 45 in good health.

The sample holds one count of this clone. The chain is built from TRBV10-2 and TRBJ2-1; the D is unclear. The CDR3 consists of 11 residues. From germline, CDR1 is WSHSY and CDR2 SAAADI. The V gene lost 10 bases and the J gene lost 0 bases, with 4 bases spanning the gap. The CDR3 DNA reads TGCGCCACCTACTCCTACAATGAGCAGTTCTTC. It specifies CATYSYNEQFF.

The chain couples TRBV4-1 to TRBJ2-7; 7 nucleotides line up with TRBD1. With V trimmed by 2 bases and J by 3 bases, 4 bases remained unmatched. CDR1 and CDR2 (germline): MGHRA, YSYEKL. There are 14 residues in the CDR3. The CDR3 loop reads CASSQNRGVYEQYF. CDR3 DNA: TGCGCCAGCAGCCAAAACAGGGGTGTCTACGAGCAGTACTTC.

The chain joins TRBV5-1 to TRBJ1-1, with D hard to call. This CDR3 spans 14 amino acids. Germline V gene lookup returns CDR1 SGHRS and CDR2 YFSETQ. Trimming removed 2 bases at V and 2 bases at J, with 10 bases between. The CDR3 DNA reads TGCGCCAGCAGCTTTTTCGGAGAAAACACTGAAGCTTTCTTT. Protein sequence: CASSFFGENTEAFF.

The chain joins TRBV15 to TRBJ2-1; possible D gene TRBD1, 5 bases. Germline CDR1 reads LNHNV; CDR2 reads YYDKDF (reference sequence). The CDR3 consists of 15 residues. V was shortened by 0 bases and J by 7 bases, with 13 bases between the two germline ends. CDR3 in amino acids: CATSREGQGRNEQFF. The CDR3 DNA reads TGTGCCACCAGCAGAGAGGGTCAGGGAAGAAATGAGCAGTTCTTC.

The gene calls are TRBV30 and TRBJ2-2; perhaps TRBD2 as D (6 bases). V was pared by 4 bases and J by 2 bases, with 17 bases between. Germline V gene sequence: CDR1 GTSNPN, CDR2 SVGIG (reference sequence). The CDR3 runs to 16 residues. The CDR3 sequence is CAWINRERTNTGELFF. As DNA, the CDR3 is TGTGCCTGGATCAATCGGGAGCGGACCAACACCGGGGAGCTGTTTTTT.

The chain links TRBV15 to TRBJ2-1; D is undetermined. Between the trimmed V and J ends, which lost 1 base and 2 bases, there was a span of 12 bases. Germline V CDR1 and CDR2: LNHNV, YYDKDF (reference sequence). This CDR3 spans 16 amino acids. CDR3 sequence reads: CATSRGADDPYNEQFF. The CDR3 coding sequence is TGTGCCACCAGCAGAGGTGCAGACGACCCCTACAATGAGCAGTTCTTC.

The chain links TRBV4-1 to TRBJ2-1; 9 bases align to TRBD2. The CDR3 spans 16 residues. The germline V gene encodes CDR1 MGHRA and CDR2 YSYEKL. J was trimmed by 7 bases and V by 1 base; bases with no gene match: 8. CDR3 bases: TGCGCCAGCAGCCAAGCCACAGCGGGAGGAGCTAATGAGCAGTTCTTC. This translates into CASSQATAGGANEQFF.